This entry lists 3 T cell receptor beta chains sequenced from one sample in a study of vaccination and CD4 T cells after COVID-19. TCRdb fed the PCR reads into MiXCR, producing one record per CDR3 protein. The data show tens of thousands of distinct CDR3 sequences, with 51% seen just once and more than 0.85% held by the top ten. Source: CD4+ T cells from blood, taken before SARS-CoV-2 vaccination. These TCRs come from a human donor who had recovered from COVID-19.

This chain joins TRBV18 and TRBJ2-4; D is perhaps TRBD2 (5 bases). The CDR3 sequence is 15 residues long. CDR1 KGHSH and CDR2 LQKENI come from the germline V gene. V was cut by 0 bases and J by 8 bases, with 14 bases left in between. CDR3 amino acids: CASSPPDGGGDIQYF. The CDR3 DNA follows: TGTGCCAGCTCACCACCGGATGGAGGTGGGGACATTCAGTACTTC.

The chain is built from TRBV28 and TRBJ2-5; D gene uncertain. This CDR3 comprises 13 residues. Germline CDR1 reads MDHEN; CDR2 reads SYDVKM. The V gene lost 7 bases and the J gene lost 2 bases, with 11 bases spanning the gap. CDR3 residues: CASNFGSQETQYF. As DNA, the CDR3 is TGTGCCAGCAACTTCGGTAGTCAAGAGACCCAGTACTTC.

The chain links TRBV7-2 to TRBJ2-3; no clear D. Trimming cost V 5 bases and J 0 bases, with 15 bases left between them. CDR3 size: 16 residues. Germline-derived CDR1 and CDR2 are SGHTA and FQGNSA. This CDR3 reads CASSRPRKRSTDTQYF. DNA for the CDR3: TGTGCCAGCAGCCGTCCGCGGAAAAGGAGCACAGATACGCAGTATTTT.